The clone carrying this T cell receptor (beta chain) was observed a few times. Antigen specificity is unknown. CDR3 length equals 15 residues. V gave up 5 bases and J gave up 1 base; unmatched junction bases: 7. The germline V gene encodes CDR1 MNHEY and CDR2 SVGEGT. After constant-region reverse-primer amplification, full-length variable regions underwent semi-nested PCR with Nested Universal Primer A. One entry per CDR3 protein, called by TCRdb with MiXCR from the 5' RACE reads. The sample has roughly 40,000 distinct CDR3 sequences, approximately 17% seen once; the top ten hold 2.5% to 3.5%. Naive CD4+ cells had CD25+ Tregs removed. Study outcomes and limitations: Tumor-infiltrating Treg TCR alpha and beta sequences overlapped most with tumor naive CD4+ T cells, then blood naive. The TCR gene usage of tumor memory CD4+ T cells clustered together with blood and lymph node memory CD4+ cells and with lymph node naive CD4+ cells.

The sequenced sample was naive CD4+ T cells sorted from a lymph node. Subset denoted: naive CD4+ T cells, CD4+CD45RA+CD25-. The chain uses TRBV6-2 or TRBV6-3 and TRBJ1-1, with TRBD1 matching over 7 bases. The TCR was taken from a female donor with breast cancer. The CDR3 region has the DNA TGTGCCAGCAGTCAGGGACAGAGCCGGAACACTGAAGCTTTCTTT. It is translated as CASSQGQSRNTEAFF.